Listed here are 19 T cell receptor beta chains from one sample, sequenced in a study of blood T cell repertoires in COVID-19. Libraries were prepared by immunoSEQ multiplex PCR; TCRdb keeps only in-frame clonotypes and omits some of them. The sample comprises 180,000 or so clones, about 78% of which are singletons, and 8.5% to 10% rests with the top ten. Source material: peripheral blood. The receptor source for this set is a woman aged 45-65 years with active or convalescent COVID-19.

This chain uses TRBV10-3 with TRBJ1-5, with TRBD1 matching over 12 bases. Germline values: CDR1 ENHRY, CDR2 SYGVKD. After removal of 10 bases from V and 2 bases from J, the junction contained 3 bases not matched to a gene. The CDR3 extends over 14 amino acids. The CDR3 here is CATGTGGGNQPQHF. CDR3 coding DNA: TGTGCCACTGGGACAGGGGGCGGCAATCAGCCCCAGCATTTT.

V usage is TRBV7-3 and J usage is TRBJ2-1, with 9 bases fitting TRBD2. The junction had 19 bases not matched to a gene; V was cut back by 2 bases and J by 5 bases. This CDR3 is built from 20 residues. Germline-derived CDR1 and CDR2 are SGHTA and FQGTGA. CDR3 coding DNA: TGTGCCAGCAGCTTAGGAAGGGCGGGAGGGCCGTTACGGACCGACAATGAGCAGTTCTTC. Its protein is CASSLGRAGGPLRTDNEQFF.

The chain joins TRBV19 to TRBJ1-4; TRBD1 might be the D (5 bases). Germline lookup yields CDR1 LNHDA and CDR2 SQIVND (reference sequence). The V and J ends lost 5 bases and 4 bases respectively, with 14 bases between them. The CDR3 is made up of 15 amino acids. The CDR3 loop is CASSPRDGVNEKLFF. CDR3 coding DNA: TGTGCCAGTAGTCCGCGGGACGGAGTTAATGAAAAACTGTTTTTT.

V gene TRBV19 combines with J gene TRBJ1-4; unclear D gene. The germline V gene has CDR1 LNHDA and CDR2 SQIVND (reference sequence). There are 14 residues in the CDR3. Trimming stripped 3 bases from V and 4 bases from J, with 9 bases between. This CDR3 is CASSIYGGNEKLFF. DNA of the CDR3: TGTGCCAGTAGTATTTATGGCGGTAATGAAAAACTGTTTTTT.

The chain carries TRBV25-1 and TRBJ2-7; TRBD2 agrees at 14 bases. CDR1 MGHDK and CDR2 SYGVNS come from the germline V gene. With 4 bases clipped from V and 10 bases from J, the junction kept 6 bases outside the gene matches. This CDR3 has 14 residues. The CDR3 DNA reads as TGTGCCAGCAGTGTGGGGGGGACTAGCGGGAGACAGTACTTC. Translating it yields CASSVGGTSGRQYF.

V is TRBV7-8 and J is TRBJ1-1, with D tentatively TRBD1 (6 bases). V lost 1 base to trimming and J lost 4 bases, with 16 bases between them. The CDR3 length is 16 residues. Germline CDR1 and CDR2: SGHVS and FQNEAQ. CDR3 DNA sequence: TGTGCCAGCAGCTTAGTCCTTCTCCTACAGGGCACTGAAGCTTTCTTT. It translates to CASSLVLLLQGTEAFF.

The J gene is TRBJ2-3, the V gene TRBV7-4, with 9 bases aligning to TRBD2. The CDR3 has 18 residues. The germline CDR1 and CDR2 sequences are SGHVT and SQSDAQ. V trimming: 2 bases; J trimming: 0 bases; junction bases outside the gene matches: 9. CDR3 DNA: TGTGCCAGCAGCTTAAGAAGACTAGCGGAGATGAGCACAGATACGCAGTATTTT. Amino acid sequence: CASSLRRLAEMSTDTQYF.

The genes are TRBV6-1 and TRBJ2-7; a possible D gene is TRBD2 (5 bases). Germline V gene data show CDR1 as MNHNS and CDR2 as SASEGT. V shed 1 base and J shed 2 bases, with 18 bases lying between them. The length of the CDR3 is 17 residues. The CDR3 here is CASSEVYWRKEPYEQYF. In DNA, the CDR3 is TGTGCCAGCAGTGAAGTATATTGGAGGAAAGAACCCTACGAGCAGTACTTC.

CDR3 coding DNA: TGCGCCAGCAGCTTGGGGGACAGCGATGGCTACACCTTC. Translated: CASSLGDSDGYTF. This chain uses TRBV5-1 with TRBJ1-2, with 7 bases aligning to TRBD1. CDR3 length: 13 amino acids. After removal of 0 bases from V and 6 bases from J, the junction contained 2 bases not matched to a gene. The germline V gene encodes CDR1 SGHRS and CDR2 YFSETQ.

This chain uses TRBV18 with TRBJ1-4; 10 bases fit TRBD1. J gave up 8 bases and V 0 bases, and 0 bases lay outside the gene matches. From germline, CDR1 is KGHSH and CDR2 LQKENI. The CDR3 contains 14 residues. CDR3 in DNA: TGTGCCAGCTCACCACCGGGACAGGGGGAAAAACTGTTTTTT. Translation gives CASSPPGQGEKLFF.

CDR3 loop: CASRLGQGSLDEQFF. The CDR3 coding sequence is TGTGCCAGCAGACTGGGACAGGGGTCTTTGGATGAGCAGTTCTTC. J is TRBJ2-1 and V is TRBV27; 10 bases match TRBD1. V lost 6 bases to trimming and J lost 8 bases; unmatched junction nucleotides: 10. The CDR3 has 15 residues. Germline lookup yields CDR1 MNHEY and CDR2 SMNVEV (reference sequence).

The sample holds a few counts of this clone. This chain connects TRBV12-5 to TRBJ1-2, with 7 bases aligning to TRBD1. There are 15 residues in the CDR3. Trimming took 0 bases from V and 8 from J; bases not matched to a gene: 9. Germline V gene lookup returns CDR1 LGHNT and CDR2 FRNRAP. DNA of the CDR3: TGTGCTAGTGGTTTGGTCCTCGACAGGGTGCGGGGCTACACCTTC. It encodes CASGLVLDRVRGYTF.

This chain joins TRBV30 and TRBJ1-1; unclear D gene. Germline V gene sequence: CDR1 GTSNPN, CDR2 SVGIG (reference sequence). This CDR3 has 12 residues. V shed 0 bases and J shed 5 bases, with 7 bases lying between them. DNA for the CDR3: TGTGCCTGGAGTGTTGCGGATACTGAAGCTTTCTTT. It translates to CAWSVADTEAFF.

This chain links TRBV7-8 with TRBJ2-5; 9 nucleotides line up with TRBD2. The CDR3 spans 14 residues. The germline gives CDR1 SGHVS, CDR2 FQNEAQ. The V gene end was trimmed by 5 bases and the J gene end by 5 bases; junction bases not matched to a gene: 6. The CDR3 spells CASSGPSGTETQYF. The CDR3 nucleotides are TGTGCCAGCAGCGGTCCTAGCGGGACGGAGACCCAGTACTTC.

The CDR3 is CASSLRGGVNTEAFF. CDR3 sequence (DNA): TGTGCCAGCAGCTTGAGGGGGGGCGTGAACACTGAAGCTTTCTTT. The chain has TRBV7-2 and TRBJ1-1, with D perhaps matching TRBD1 (6 bases). Germline loops: CDR1 SGHTA, CDR2 FQGNSA. V lost 3 bases to trimming and J lost 0 bases, with 11 bases between them. This CDR3 comprises 15 residues.

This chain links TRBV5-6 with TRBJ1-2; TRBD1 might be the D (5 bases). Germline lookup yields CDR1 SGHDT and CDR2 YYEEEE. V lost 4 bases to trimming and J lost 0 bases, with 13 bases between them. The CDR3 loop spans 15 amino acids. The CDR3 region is CASSVTVPANYGYTF. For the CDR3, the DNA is TGTGCCAGCAGCGTGACAGTGCCAGCTAACTATGGCTACACCTTC.

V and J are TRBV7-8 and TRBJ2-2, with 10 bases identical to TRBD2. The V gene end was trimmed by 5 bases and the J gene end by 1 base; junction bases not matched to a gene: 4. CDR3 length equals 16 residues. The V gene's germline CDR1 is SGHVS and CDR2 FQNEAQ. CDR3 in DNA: TGTGCCAGCAGCCAACGACTAGCGGGGAACACCGGGGAGCTGTTTTTT. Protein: CASSQRLAGNTGELFF.

CDR3 amino acids: CASSLGQNNYGYTF. Here the CDR3 DNA reads TGTGCCAGCAGCTTAGGACAGAATAACTATGGCTACACCTTC. This chain links TRBV7-9 with TRBJ1-2, with D possibly TRBD1 on 5 matching bases. The CDR3 length is 14 residues. Germline assignment: CDR1 SEHNR and CDR2 FQNEAQ (reference sequence). V lost 1 base and J 1 base, leaving 7 bases between the germline ends.

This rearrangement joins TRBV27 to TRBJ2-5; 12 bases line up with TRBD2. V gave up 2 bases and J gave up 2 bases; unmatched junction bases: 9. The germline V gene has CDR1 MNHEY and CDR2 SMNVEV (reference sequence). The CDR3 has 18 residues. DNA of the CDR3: TGTGCCAGCAGTTTAGTAGCTAGCGGGAGGGCCCTTCAAGAGACCCAGTACTTC. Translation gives CASSLVASGRALQETQYF.